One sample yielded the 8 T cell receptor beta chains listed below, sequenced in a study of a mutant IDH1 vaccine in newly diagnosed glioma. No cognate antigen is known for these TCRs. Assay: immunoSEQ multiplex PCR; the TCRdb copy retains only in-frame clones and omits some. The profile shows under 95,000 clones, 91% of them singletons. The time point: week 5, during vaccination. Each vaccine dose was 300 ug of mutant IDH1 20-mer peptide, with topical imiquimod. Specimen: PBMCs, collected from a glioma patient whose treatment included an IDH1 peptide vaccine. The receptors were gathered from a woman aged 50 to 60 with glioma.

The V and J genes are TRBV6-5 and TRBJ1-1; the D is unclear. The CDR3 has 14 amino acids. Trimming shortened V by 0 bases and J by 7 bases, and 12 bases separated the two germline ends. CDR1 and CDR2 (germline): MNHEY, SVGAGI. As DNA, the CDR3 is TGTGCCAGCAGTTACTCATTTTCGGGGATTGAAGCTTTCTTT. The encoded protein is CASSYSFSGIEAFF.

Here the CDR3 DNA reads TGTGCCAGTAGGCTCAGGGGGCTCGGCACAGATACGCAGTATTTT. As protein: CASRLRGLGTDTQYF. This chain uses TRBV19 with TRBJ2-3; TRBD1 agrees at 8 bases. The germline CDR1 and CDR2 sequences are LNHDA and SQIVND (reference sequence). V lost 6 bases, J lost 1 base, and 6 bases stayed unmatched. There are 15 residues in the CDR3.

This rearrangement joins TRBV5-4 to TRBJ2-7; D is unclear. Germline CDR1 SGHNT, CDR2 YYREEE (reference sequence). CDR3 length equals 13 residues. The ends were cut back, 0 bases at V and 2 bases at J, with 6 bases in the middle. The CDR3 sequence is CASSLDGPYEQYF. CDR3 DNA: TGTGCCAGCAGCTTGGATGGACCCTACGAGCAGTACTTC. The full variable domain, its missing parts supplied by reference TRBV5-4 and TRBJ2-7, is ETGVTQSPTHLIKTRGQQVTLRCSSQSGHNTVSWYQQALGQGPQFIFQYYREEENGRGNFPPRFSGLQFPNYSSELNVNALELDDSALYLCASSLDGPYEQYFGPGTRLTVT.

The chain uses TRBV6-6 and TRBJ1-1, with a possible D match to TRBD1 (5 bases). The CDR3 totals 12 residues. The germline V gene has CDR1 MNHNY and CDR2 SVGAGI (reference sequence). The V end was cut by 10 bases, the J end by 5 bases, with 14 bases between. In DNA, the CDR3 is TGTGCCATCCGGGGTGGGGGAACTGAAGCTTTCTTT. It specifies CAIRGGGTEAFF.

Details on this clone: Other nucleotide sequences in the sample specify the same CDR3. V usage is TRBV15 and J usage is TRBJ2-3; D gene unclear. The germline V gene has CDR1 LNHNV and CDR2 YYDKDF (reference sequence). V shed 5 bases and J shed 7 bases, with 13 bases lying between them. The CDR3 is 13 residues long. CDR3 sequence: CATSPVGWNTQYF. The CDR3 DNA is TGTGCCACCAGCCCTGTAGGGTGGAATACGCAGTATTTT.

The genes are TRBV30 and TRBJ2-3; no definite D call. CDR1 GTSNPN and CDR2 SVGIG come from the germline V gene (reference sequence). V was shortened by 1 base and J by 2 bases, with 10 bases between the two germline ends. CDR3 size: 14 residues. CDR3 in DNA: TGTGCCTGGAGTGCCTGGCAGCCCACAGATACGCAGTATTTT. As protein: CAWSAWQPTDTQYF.

This chain's CDR3 is CASSRASGRVSYNEQFF. Here the CDR3 DNA reads TGTGCCAGTAGTAGAGCTAGCGGGAGGGTCTCCTACAATGAGCAGTTCTTC. The chain is built from TRBV19 and TRBJ2-1; 12 bases agree with TRBD2. The germline CDR1 and CDR2 sequences are LNHDA and SQIVND (reference sequence). The CDR3 is made up of 17 amino acids. The trim removed 4 bases at V and 0 bases at J, leaving 4 bases unmatched.

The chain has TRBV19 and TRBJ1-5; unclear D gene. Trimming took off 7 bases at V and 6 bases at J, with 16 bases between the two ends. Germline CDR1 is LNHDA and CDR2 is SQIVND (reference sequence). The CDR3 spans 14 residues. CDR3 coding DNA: TGTGCCAGTACCGCGACCCTCCCCGGTCAGCCCCAGCATTTT. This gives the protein CASTATLPGQPQHF.